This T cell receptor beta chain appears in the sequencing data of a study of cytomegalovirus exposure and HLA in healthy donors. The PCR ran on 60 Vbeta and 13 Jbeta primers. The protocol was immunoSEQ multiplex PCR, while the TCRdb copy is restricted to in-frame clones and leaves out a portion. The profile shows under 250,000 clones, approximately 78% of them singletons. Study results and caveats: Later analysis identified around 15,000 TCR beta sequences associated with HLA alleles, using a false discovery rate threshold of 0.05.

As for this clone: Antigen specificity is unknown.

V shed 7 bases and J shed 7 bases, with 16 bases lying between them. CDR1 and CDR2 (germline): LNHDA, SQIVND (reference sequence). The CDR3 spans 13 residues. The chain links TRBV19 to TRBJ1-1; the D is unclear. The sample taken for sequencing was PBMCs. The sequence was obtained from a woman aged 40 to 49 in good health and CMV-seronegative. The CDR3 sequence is CASTHPNAIEAFF. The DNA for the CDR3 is TGTGCCAGTACCCACCCCAACGCGATTGAAGCTTTCTTT.